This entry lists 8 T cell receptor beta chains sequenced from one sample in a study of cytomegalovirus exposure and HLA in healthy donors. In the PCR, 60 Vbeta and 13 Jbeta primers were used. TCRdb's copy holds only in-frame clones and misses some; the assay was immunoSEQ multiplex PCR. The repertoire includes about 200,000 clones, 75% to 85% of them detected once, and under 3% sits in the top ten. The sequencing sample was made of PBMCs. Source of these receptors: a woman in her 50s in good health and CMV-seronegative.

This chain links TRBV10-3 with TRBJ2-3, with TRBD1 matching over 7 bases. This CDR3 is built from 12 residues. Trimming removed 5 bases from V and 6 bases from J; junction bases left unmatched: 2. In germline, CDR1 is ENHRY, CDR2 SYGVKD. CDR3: CAISQQGDTQYF. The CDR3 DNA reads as TGTGCCATCAGTCAACAGGGGGATACGCAGTATTTT.

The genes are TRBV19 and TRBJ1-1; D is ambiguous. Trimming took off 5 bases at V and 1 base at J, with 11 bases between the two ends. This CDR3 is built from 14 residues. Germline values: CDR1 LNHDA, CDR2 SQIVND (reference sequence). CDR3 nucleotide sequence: TGTGCCAGTAGTCCCTGGGCTCCGAACACTGAAGCTTTCTTT. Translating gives CASSPWAPNTEAFF.

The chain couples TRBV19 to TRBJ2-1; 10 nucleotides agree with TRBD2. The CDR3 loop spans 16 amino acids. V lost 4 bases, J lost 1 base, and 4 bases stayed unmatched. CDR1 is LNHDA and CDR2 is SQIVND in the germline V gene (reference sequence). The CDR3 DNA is TGTGCCAGTAGTAAAGTAGCGGGAGGATCCTACAATGAGCAGTTCTTC. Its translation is CASSKVAGGSYNEQFF.

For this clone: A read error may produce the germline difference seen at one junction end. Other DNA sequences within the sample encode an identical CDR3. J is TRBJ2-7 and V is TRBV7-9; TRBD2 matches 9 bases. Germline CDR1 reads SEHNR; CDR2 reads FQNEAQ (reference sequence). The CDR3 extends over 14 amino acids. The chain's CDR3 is CSSSFGGRAYEQYF. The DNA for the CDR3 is TGTTCCAGCAGCTTCGGCGGGAGGGCCTACGAGCAGTACTTC. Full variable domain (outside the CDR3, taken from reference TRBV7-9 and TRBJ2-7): DTGVSQNPRHKITKRGQNVTFRCDPISEHNRLYWYRQTLGQGPEFLTYFQNEAQLEKSRLLSDRFSAERPKGSFSTLEIQRTEQGDSAMYLCSSSFGGRAYEQYFGPGTRLTVT.

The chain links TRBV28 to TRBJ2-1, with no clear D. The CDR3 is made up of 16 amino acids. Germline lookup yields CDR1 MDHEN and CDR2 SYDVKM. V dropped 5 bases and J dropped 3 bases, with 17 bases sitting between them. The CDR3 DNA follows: TGTGCCAGCAGTAATCCCTTGCAACAGTACTACAATGAGCAGTTCTTC. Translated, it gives CASSNPLQQYYNEQFF.

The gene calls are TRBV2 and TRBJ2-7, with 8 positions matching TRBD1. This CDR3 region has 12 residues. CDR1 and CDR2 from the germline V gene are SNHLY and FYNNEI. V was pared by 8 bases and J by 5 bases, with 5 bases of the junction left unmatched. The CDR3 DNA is TGTGCCAGCCGCGCAGGGGGCAACGAGCAGTACTTC. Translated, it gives CASRAGGNEQYF.

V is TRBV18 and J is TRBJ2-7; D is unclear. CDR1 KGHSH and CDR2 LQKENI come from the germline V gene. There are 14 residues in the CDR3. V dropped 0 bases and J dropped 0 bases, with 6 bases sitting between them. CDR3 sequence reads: CASSPPATSYEQYF. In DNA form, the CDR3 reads TGTGCCAGCTCACCACCGGCCACCTCCTACGAGCAGTACTTC.

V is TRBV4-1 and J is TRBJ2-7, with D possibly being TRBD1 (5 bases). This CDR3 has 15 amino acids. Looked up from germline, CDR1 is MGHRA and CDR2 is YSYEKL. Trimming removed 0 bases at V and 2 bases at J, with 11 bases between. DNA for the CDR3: TGCGCCAGCAGCCAAGACAGACAGAACACCTACGAGCAGTACTTC. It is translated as CASSQDRQNTYEQYF.